This is a list of T cell receptor beta chains from one sample in a study of blood T cell repertoires in COVID-19. TCRdb's copy holds only in-frame clones and misses some; the assay was immunoSEQ multiplex PCR. The sample lists tens of thousands of clones; roughly 80% were seen once. The sequencing input was peripheral blood. These receptor sequences come from a woman aged 70 to 79 with acute or convalescent COVID-19. The CDR3 runs from the conserved cysteine through the conserved F or W. A D gene is named only where the DNA matches it firmly. Clone size appears in some rows only: once, few, many, or a class for an expanded clone.

NA NA TRBJ2-5 TRBV3-1/TRBV3-2 TGTGCCAGCAGCCAAGTGAGGACTTCCGCCGGGTGGGAGACCCAGTACTTC CASSQVRTSAGWETQYF
TRBD1 NA TRBJ1-2 TRBV11-3 TGTGCCAGCAGCCCGGGACAGACTTCTGATAGCTATGGCTACACCTTC CASSPGQTSDSYGYTF
TRBD1 NA TRBJ1-5 TRBV2 TGTGCCAGCAGAGCAAGTACAGGGGGGCGGCGACCCCAGCATTTT CASRASTGGRRPQHF
NA NA TRBJ1-4 TRBV6-6 TGTGCCAGCAGACTAACAGGGATCGCTAATGAAAAACTGTTTTTT CASRLTGIANEKLFF
TRBD1 NA TRBJ1-2 TRBV7-9 TGTGCCAGCAGCGGGGACAGGAATTATGGCTACACCTTC CASSGDRNYGYTF
TRBD2 NA TRBJ2-5 TRBV4-3 TGCGCCAGCAGCCAAGAATTAGCGGGGTGGGAGACCCAGTACTTC CASSQELAGWETQYF
NA NA TRBJ2-2 TRBV3-1/TRBV3-2 TGTGCCAGCAGCCCTCGGGGAAGCGCGAACACCGGGGAGCTGTTTTTT CASSPRGSANTGELFF
NA NA TRBJ2-3 TRBV4-2 TGTGCCAGCAGCCAAGACCGTACAGATACGCAGTATTTT CASSQDRTDTQYF
TRBD1 NA TRBJ2-7 TRBV10-3 TGTGCCATCAGCCCCGGACAGGGCTACGAGCAGTACTTC CAISPGQGYEQYF
TRBD1 few TRBJ2-1 TRBV18 TGTGCCAGCTCACCACCGGTCCTCAGGGGGCGGCAGTTCTTC CASSPPVLRGRQFF
NA NA TRBJ1-1 TRBV2 TGTGCCAGCATGGACAGCCTGAACACTGAAGCTTTCTTT CASMDSLNTEAFF
NA NA TRBJ2-5 TRBV27 TGTGCCAGCAGGCCAGGTTGGGCCCCTCGGGGGACCCAGTACTTC CASRPGWAPRGTQYF
NA NA TRBJ1-5 TRBV16 TGTGCCAGCAGCCAAGACAGAAATCAGCCCCAGCATTTT CASSQDRNQPQHF
NA NA TRBJ2-3 TRBV6-1 TGTGCCAGCAGTGAAGTAATAGATACGCAGTATTTT CASSEVIDTQYF
TRBD1 NA TRBJ1-5 TRBV19 TGTGCCAGTCTAATATCCGGGACAGATAATCAGCCCCAGCATTTT CASLISGTDNQPQHF
TRBD1 NA TRBJ1-2 TRBV24-1 TGTGCCACCAGTGAGTCCGGGACAGATGGCTACACCTTC CATSESGTDGYTF
TRBD1 few TRBJ1-2 TRBV5-6 TGTGCCAGCAGCTTGGTCGGGGACAGGGGGTATGGCTACACCTTC CASSLVGDRGYGYTF
TRBD1 NA TRBJ1-4 TRBV6-5 TGTGCCAGCAGTTACCAGACAGGGGCTGAAAAACTGTTTTTT CASSYQTGAEKLFF
TRBD1 NA TRBJ1-1 TRBV29-1 TGCAGCGTTGAAGATATGACAGGGGGCATCTTCGGGACTGAAGCTTTCTTT CSVEDMTGGIFGTEAFF
TRBD2 NA TRBJ2-3 TRBV19 TGTGCCAGTAGTATAGGTAGCGGGGGGGTAACCGATACGCAGTATTTT CASSIGSGGVTDTQYF
TRBD2 NA TRBJ2-1 TRBV19 TGTGCCAGTAGGAGGGGACTAGCGGGGGGGCACAATGAGCAGTTCTTC CASRRGLAGGHNEQFF
TRBD1 few TRBJ2-5 TRBV10-1 TGCGCCAGCCAACAGGGGAAGGGCCAAGAGACCCAGTACTTC CASQQGKGQETQYF
TRBD2 NA TRBJ2-2 TRBV9 TGTGCCAGCAGCGGCGGACTAGCGAGCACCGGGGAGCTGTTTTTT CASSGGLASTGELFF
TRBD2 NA TRBJ2-1 TRBV10-3 TGTGCCATCAGTGCCTCGCCTGGGACTAGCGGGGTGACCCACAATGAGCAGTTCTTC CAISASPGTSGVTHNEQFF
NA few TRBJ2-1 TRBV25-1 TGTGCCAGTACCGTCGGAAGCGGAAACAATGAGCAGTTCTTC CASTVGSGNNEQFF
NA NA TRBJ2-5 TRBV5-5 TGTGCCAGCAGCTCCTCCCTTAGGGGCGGACAAGAGACCCAGTACTTC CASSSSLRGGQETQYF
NA NA TRBJ2-7 TRBV7-2 TGTGCCAGCAGCTTAGAGGGGGGGCGCATTATCCACGAGCAGTACTTC CASSLEGGRIIHEQYF
NA NA TRBJ1-2 TRBV2 TGTGCCAGCACCCCGGGGGACTATGGCTACACCTTC CASTPGDYGYTF
NA NA TRBJ1-2 TRBV6-5 TGTGCCAGCAGCTACTATACAGGGTCGAACTATGGCTACACCTTC CASSYYTGSNYGYTF
NA once TRBJ1-5 TRBV18 TGTGCCAGCTCACCACCCGGAGGGAATCAGCCCCAGCATTTT CASSPPGGNQPQHF
NA NA TRBJ1-1 TRBV4-3 TGCGCCAGCAGCCAAGATAGGAAGGGGAAAGCTTTCTTT CASSQDRKGKAFF
NA NA TRBJ1-2 TRBV7-9 TGTGCCAGCAGCCTAGCCGGGGGGGGCTACACCTTC CASSLAGGGYTF
TRBD1 NA TRBJ1-2 TRBV6-6 TGTGCCAGCAGTTACTCGGGACAGGGGGATGGCTACACCTTC CASSYSGQGDGYTF
NA NA TRBJ2-2 TRBV3-1/TRBV3-2 TGTGCCAGCAGCCAAGTGCCCGGGGTAGTAACCGGGGAGCTGTTTTTT CASSQVPGVVTGELFF
TRBD1 few TRBJ2-7 TRBV4-1 TGCGCCAGCAGCCAAGTCCCCACGGACAGGACCAACTCCTACGAGCAGTACTTC CASSQVPTDRTNSYEQYF
TRBD2 NA TRBJ2-2 TRBV27 TGTGCCAGCAGTTCCCTTGGGACTAGCGGGGGGAGATACACCGGGGAGCTGTTTTTT CASSSLGTSGGRYTGELFF
TRBD1 NA TRBJ1-5 TRBV7-9 TGTGCCAGCAGCCCCCCTGGACAGGGCGGCAATCAGCCCCAGCATTTT CASSPPGQGGNQPQHF
NA few TRBJ1-1 TRBV18 TGTGCCAGCTCACCGACAGGGAACACTGAAGCTTTCTTT CASSPTGNTEAFF
TRBD1 NA TRBJ2-7 TRBV2 TGTGCCAGCATCCTCTATCCGGGACAGGGGACCTACGAGCAGTACTTC CASILYPGQGTYEQYF
TRBD1 NA TRBJ1-6 TRBV3-1/TRBV3-2 TGTGCCAGCAGCCAAGGGACAGGACCCCCCCTCCACTTT CASSQGTGPPLHF
NA few TRBJ1-6 TRBV19 TGTGCCAGTAGTATGGATCAGGGCAATTCACCCCTCCACTTT CASSMDQGNSPLHF
NA few TRBJ1-5 TRBV7-2 TGTGCCAGCAGCCCCCAGGGAGGCGTAAACAATCAGCCCCAGCATTTT CASSPQGGVNNQPQHF
NA NA TRBJ1-1 TRBV4-3 TGCGCCAGCAGCCAAGCAGATAACACTGAAGCTTTCTTT CASSQADNTEAFF
NA once TRBJ2-5 TRBV19 TGTGCCAGTAGTCATCCGGACTTAAAAGAGACCCAGTACTTC CASSHPDLKETQYF
NA NA TRBJ1-2 TRBV3-1/TRBV3-2 TGTGCCAGCAGCCGTACGGCGGCAGGGGATGGCTACACCTTC CASSRTAAGDGYTF
TRBD2 once TRBJ2-7 TRBV2 TGTGCCAGCAGTGCGGGGGGGATGATCTACGAGCAGTACTTC CASSAGGMIYEQYF
NA NA TRBJ1-1 TRBV7-2 TGTGCCAGCAGCCCGTCGACTAACACTGAAGCTTTCTTT CASSPSTNTEAFF
NA NA TRBJ1-2 TRBV21-1 TGTGCCAGCAGCAAAGGACAGGGGGCGTGCAGGATCTATGGCTACACCTTC CASSKGQGACRIYGYTF
TRBD2 NA TRBJ2-3 TRBV7-9 TGTGCCAGCAGCTTAGGAACGGCTAGCGGGGGGGCAACAGATACGCAGTATTTT CASSLGTASGGATDTQYF
TRBD1 few TRBJ1-6 TRBV7-8 TGTGCCAGCAGCTTAGGGGGGACAGAAAATTCACCCCTCCACTTT CASSLGGTENSPLHF
NA NA TRBJ1-5 TRBV6-5 TGTGCCAGCAGAGGGGGGGAAACTCAGCCCCAGCATTTT CASRGGETQPQHF
TRBD2 NA TRBJ2-5 TRBV4-2 TGTGCCAGCAGCCAGGAGGGACGGCCAGCGGGGCAGACCCAGTACTTC CASSQEGRPAGQTQYF